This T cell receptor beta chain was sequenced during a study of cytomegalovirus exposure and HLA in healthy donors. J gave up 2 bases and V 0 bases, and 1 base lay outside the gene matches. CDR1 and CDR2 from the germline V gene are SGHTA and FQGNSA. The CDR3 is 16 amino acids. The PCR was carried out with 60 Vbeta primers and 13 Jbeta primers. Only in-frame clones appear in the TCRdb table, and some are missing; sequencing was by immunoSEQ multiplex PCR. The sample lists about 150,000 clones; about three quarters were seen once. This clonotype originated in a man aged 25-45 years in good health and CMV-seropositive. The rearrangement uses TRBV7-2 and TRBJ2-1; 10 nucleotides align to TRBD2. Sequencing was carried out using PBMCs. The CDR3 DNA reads TGTGCCAGCAGCTTAGCCAGCGGGAGGGCCTACAATGAGCAGTTCTTC. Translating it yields CASSLASGRAYNEQFF.